This T cell receptor beta chain derives from a study of T cell clonality in common variable immunodeficiency. Study-wide findings and caveats: Fewer deletions and N-nucleotide insertions were reportedly seen in common variable immunodeficiency TCR beta sequences.

Repertoires were generated with immunoSEQ multiplex PCR, while TCRdb's copy carries only in-frame clones and drops some. The record shows approximately 34,000 clones for this sample, with no singletons present. This clone was detected many times. Its target is unknown. The CDR3 end is not reached by the read, which stops 3 residues before it; the germline J gene fills it in. Trimming pared 2 bases from V and 1 base from J, leaving 17 bases between. Germline V gene sequence: CDR1 MDHEN, CDR2 SYDVKM. The CDR3 length is 17 residues. The source of this sequence is a person aged 18 to 75 in good health. The rearrangement uses TRBV28 and TRBJ1-1; no definite D call. Material for sequencing was peripheral blood mononuclear cells. CDR3 residues: CASSLTSGTSSNTEAFF. The sequenced part of the CDR3 DNA is TGTGCCAGCAGTTTAACCTCGGGCACTAGCTCGAACACTGAA. The whole variable domain, filled in from reference TRBV28 and TRBJ1-1, reads DVKVTQSSRYLVKRTGEKVFLECVQDMDHENMFWYRQDPGLGLRLIYFSYDVKMKEKGDIPEGYSVSREKKERFSLILESASTNQTSMYLCASSLTSGTSSNTEAFFGQGTRLTVV.